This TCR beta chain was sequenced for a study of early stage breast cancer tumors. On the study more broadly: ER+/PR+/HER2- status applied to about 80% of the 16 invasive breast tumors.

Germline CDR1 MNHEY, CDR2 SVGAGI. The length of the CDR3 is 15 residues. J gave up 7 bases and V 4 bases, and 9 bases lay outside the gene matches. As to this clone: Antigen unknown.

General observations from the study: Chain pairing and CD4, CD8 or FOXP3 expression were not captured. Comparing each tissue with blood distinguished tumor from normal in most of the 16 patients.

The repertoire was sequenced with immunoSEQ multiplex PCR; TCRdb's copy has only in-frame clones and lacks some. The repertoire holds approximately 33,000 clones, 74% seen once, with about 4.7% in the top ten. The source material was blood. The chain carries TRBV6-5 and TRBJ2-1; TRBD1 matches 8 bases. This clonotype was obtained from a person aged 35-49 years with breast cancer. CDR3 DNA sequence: TGTGCCAGCAGTTCCCGGACAGGGAACCCGAATGAGCAGTTCTTC. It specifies CASSSRTGNPNEQFF.